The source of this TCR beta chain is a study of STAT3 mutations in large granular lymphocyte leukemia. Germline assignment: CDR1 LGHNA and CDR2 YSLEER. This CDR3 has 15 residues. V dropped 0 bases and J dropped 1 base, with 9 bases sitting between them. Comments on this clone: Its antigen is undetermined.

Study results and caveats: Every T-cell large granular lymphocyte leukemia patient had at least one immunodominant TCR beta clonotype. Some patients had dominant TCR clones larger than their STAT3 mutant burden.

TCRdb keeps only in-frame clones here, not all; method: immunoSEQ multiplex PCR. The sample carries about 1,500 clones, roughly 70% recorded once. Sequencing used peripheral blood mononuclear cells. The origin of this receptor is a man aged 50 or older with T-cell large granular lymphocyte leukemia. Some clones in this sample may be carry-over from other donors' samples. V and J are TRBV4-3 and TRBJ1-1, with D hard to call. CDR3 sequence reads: CASSQDADWNTEAFF. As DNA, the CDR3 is TGCGCCAGCAGCCAAGATGCAGATTGGAACACTGAAGCTTTCTTT.